The following is a T cell receptor (beta chain) sequence with its context. It was with a sample-barcoded 5' primer and a J-beta primer mix that a second PCR of roughly 6 to 12 cycles was run. Sequencing recovered at least 2.5 million CDR3-containing paired-end reads from each sample. TCRdb analysed the 5' RACE reads with MiXCR anew, one entry per CDR3 protein. The sample carries about 510,000 distinct CDR3 sequences, roughly a quarter recorded once. The record originates from a study of blood T cells in healthy people across ages. Overall study: Through template switching, about one barcoded beta molecule was captured per two T cells, as measured in model experiments.

Trimming shortened V by 0 bases and J by 0 bases, and 20 bases separated the two germline ends. CDR3 length: 19 residues. Germline CDR1 reads MNHEY; CDR2 reads SVGAGI. The same data also went into a second study, on T cells of mothers and their children.

The clonotype was recovered from a boy younger than 10 in good health. The chain carries TRBV6-5 and TRBJ1-2; D is ambiguous. The sample comprised blood. The CDR3 region is CASSYSKGVTFVPNYGYTF. The CDR3, as DNA: TGTGCCAGCAGTTACTCGAAGGGCGTAACCTTCGTCCCTAACTATGGCTACACCTTC.